This T cell receptor (beta chain) derives from a study of T cells in Graves' hyperthyroidism and ophthalmopathy. The CDR3 regions of TCR beta were amplified from RNA transcripts. The TCR CDR3 first-round RT-PCR relied on the HTBI primer set. Using its own MiXCR run on the multiplex PCR reads, TCRdb lists one record per CDR3 protein. The table lists approximately 520,000 distinct CDR3 sequences, 24% of them singletons. CDR3 length: 13 amino acids. V trimming: 8 bases; J trimming: 1 base; junction bases outside the gene matches: 2. Per the germline V gene, CDR1 is KGHSH and CDR2 is LQKENI. Study-wide results and caveats: Model predictions of ophthalmopathy came a median roughly 6.4 months before onset.

This clonotype was observed a handful of times. Antigen unknown. The origin of this receptor is a woman aged 25 to 39 with Graves' ophthalmopathy. The genes are TRBV18 and TRBJ2-5, with TRBD1 matching 9 bases. The source material was blood. The CDR3 protein is CASLQGAQETQYF. The CDR3 DNA sequence: TGTGCCAGCCTACAGGGGGCCCAAGAGACCCAGTACTTC.